This section outlines one T cell receptor (beta chain) sequence together with its context. It was with a sample-barcoded 5' primer and a J-beta primer mix that a second PCR of roughly 7 to 12 cycles was run. TCRdb reprocessed the 5' RACE reads with MiXCR, giving one entry per CDR3 protein. The sample gives approximately 900,000 distinct CDR3 sequences, roughly 52% of which show up once; about an eighth is in the top ten. This sample stems from a study of blood T cells in healthy people across ages. Per the germline V gene, CDR1 is PRHDT and CDR2 is FYEKMQ (reference sequence). V was pared by 6 bases and J by 2 bases, with 10 bases between. The CDR3 length is 13 residues. Each sample used at least 6.5 million PBMCs.

The sequence was collected from a man aged 30-40 years in good health. The rearrangement links TRBV13 to TRBJ2-5; D may match TRBD1 or TRBD2 (5 bases each). Specimen: blood. CDR3 region: CASSGTYQETQYF. Written as DNA, the CDR3 is TGTGCCAGCAGTGGGACGTATCAAGAGACCCAGTACTTC.